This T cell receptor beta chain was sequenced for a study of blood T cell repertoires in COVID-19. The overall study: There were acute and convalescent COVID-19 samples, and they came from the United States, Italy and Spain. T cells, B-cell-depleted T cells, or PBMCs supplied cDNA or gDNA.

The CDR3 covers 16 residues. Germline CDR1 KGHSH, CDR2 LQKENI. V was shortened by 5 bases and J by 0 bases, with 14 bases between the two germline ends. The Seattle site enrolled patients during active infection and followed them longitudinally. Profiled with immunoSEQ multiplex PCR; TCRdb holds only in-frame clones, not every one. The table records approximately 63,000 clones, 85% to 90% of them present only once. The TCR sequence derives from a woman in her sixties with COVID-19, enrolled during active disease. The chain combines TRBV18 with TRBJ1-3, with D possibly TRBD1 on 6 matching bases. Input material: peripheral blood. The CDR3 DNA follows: TGTGCCAGCTCATCGACAGGATTTTTCTCTGGAAACACCATATATTTT. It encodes CASSSTGFFSGNTIYF. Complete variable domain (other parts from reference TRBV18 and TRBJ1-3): NAGVMQNPRHLVRRRGQEARLRCSPMKGHSHVYWYRQLPEEGLKFMVYLQKENIIDESGMPKERFSAEFPKEGPSILRIQQVVRGDSAAYFCASSSTGFFSGNTIYFGEGSWLTVV.